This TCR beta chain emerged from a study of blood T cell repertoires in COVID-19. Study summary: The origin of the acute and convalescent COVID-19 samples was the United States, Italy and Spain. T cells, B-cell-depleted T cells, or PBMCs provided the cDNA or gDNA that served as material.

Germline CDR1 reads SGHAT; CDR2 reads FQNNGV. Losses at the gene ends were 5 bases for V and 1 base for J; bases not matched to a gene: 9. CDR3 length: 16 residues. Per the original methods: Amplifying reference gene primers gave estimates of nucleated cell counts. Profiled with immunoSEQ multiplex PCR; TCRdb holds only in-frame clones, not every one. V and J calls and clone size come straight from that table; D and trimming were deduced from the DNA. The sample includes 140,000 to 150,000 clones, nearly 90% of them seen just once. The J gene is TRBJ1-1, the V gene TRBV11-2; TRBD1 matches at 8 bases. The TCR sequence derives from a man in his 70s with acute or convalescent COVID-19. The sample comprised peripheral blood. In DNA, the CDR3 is TGTGCCAGCAGCCCAAGTCCCGGGACAGGGAACACTGAAGCTTTCTTT. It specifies CASSPSPGTGNTEAFF.